This passage covers 2 T cell receptor beta chains from one sample sequenced in a study of OX40 agonist ivuxolimab in advanced cancers. Receptors were amplified or captured by the immunoSEQ multiplex PCR assay. TCRdb took over this immuneACCESS table, retaining in-frame rearrangements with V and J assigned. Such tables are incomplete; in checked studies, under half of the missing clones stem from an unresolved V gene, and the remainder is unexplained. The table for this sample lists 25,000 to 40,000 clones; over 80% of them were counted only once. Together, the top ten hold approximately 18% of the sample. The input for sequencing was CD4+ or CD8+ T cells sorted from blood, taken in a trial of the OX40 agonist ivuxolimab. All receptors derive from an adult with an advanced solid tumor such as melanoma, head and neck, liver or kidney cancer.

CDR3 in amino acids: CASSQVTQETQYF. The CDR3 nucleotides read TGTGCCAGCAGCCAAGTTACTCAAGAGACCCAGTACTTC. This chain connects TRBV4-2 to TRBJ2-5, with no clear D. The CDR3 extends over 13 amino acids. Germline V gives CDR1 LGHNA, CDR2 YNFKEQ. The V end lost 1 base, the J end lost 2 bases, and 5 bases lay between the germline ends.

The chain carries TRBV5-5 and TRBJ2-7, with D possibly TRBD1 on 5 matching bases. This CDR3 contains 13 residues. Germline V gene data show CDR1 as SGHKS and CDR2 as YYEKEE (reference sequence). Trimming took off 1 base at V and 1 base at J, with 6 bases between the two ends. CDR3: CASSLTGSYEQYF. The CDR3 region has the DNA TGTGCCAGCAGCTTGACAGGTTCCTACGAGCAGTACTTC.